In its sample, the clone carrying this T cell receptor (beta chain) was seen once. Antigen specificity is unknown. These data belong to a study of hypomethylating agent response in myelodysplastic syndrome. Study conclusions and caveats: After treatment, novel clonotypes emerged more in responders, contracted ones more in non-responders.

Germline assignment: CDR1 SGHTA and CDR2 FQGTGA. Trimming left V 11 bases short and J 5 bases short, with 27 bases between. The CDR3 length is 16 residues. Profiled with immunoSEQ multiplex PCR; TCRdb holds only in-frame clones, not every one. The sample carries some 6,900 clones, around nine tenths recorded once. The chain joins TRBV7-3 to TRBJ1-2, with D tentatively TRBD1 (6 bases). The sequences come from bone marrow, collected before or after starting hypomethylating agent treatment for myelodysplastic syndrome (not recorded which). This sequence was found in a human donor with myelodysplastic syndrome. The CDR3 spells CASTPPGRTGMYGYTF. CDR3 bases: TGTGCCTCCACCCCCCCCGGCCGAACAGGGATGTATGGCTACACCTTC.